Presented here are 23 T cell receptor beta chains from one specimen sequenced in a study of a mutant IDH1 vaccine in newly diagnosed glioma (dated by TCRdb to about 2021). This specimen's time point label, interpreted: week 11, during vaccination. Each vaccine dose, consisting of 300 ug of a 20-mer mutant IDH1 peptide in Montanide, was administered subcutaneously with topical imiquimod. The protocol used for the library was the immunoSEQ multiplex PCR assay. The table was pulled from immuneACCESS by TCRdb, which kept in-frame rearrangements only. Such tables lose some clones; where checked, under half of the loss comes from unresolved V genes, and the rest has no known cause. The sample has about 130,000 clones on record, about 80% of them singletons. 4.5% to 7% of the sample comes from the top ten. No antigen is known for these receptors. Source: PBMCs, taken from a glioma patient whose treatment included an IDH1 peptide vaccine. The receptors stem from a man in his forties or fifties with glioma.

This clone was counted once. The rearrangement uses TRBV5-6 and TRBJ2-5, with 7 nucleotides matching TRBD2. The CDR3 totals 14 residues. The germline gives CDR1 SGHDT, CDR2 YYEEEE. The junction had 4 bases not matched to a gene; V was cut back by 2 bases and J by 3 bases. Here the CDR3 reads CASSFSGVEETQYF. The CDR3 DNA follows: TGTGCCAGCAGCTTCAGCGGGGTCGAAGAGACCCAGTACTTC.

This chain uses TRBV28 with TRBJ1-3; tentatively, D is TRBD1 (5 bases). Germline CDR1 MDHEN, CDR2 SYDVKM. The V end was cut by 2 bases, the J end by 0 bases, with 11 bases between. CDR3 length: 16 residues. CDR3 coding DNA: TGTGCCAGCAGTTTAGTGGGGGGGATCTCTGGAAACACCATATATTTT. Residues: CASSLVGGISGNTIYF.

The chain combines TRBV11-2 with TRBJ2-7, with TRBD2 identical over 11 bases. Germline CDR1 reads SGHAT; CDR2 reads FQNNGV. The junction had 3 bases not matched to a gene; V was cut back by 1 base and J by 4 bases. CDR3 length: 15 residues. In DNA, the CDR3 is TGTGCCAGCAGCTTAGGGCTAGCGGGAGGATACGAGCAGTACTTC. Its translation: CASSLGLAGGYEQYF. Combining the CDR3 with reference TRBV11-2 and TRBJ2-7 gives the whole variable domain EAGVAQSPRYKIIEKRQSVAFWCNPISGHATLYWYQQILGQGPKLLIQFQNNGVVDDSQLPKDRFSAERLKGVDSTLKIQPAKLEDSAVYLCASSLGLAGGYEQYFGPGTRLTVT.

The V gene is TRBV9, the J gene TRBJ2-5; 9 bases align to TRBD2. The J call is uncertain, as TRBJ2-7 better fits the DNA end. The CDR3 covers 16 residues. The V gene's germline CDR1 is SGDLS and CDR2 YYNGEE. CDR3 loop: CASSVLPSGTSYEQYF. The CDR3 DNA follows: TGTGCCAGCAGCGTTCTCCCTAGCGGGACCTCCTACGAGCAGTACTTC.

The chain recombines TRBV7-2 with TRBJ2-5, with 10 bases aligning to TRBD2. V gave up 3 bases and J gave up 4 bases; unmatched junction bases: 2. Germline V gene sequence: CDR1 SGHTA, CDR2 FQGNSA. This CDR3 is built from 14 residues. CDR3: CASSFRLAGETQYF. The CDR3 nucleotides read TGTGCCAGCAGCTTTCGACTAGCGGGAGAGACCCAGTACTTC.

With regard to this clone: The conserved closing phenylalanine or tryptophan is absent in this CDR3, likely reflecting a read error. The rearrangement joins TRBV5-1 to TRBJ2-7; TRBD2 aligns across 12 bases. The germline CDR1 and CDR2 sequences are SGHRS and YFSETQ. Trimming took 3 bases from V and 6 from J; bases not matched to a gene: 22. This CDR3 has 20 residues. Here the CDR3 DNA reads TGCGCCAGCAGCTCTGTGGGGACTAGCGGGCCTCGCAACGTCCCTCGCGAGCAGTACCTC. As protein: CASSSVGTSGPRNVPREQYL.

V gene TRBV6-6 combines with J gene TRBJ2-6; 10 positions agree with TRBD1. This CDR3 is 16 amino acids long. Losses at the gene ends were 8 bases for V and 4 bases for J; bases not matched to a gene: 8. Germline CDR1 and CDR2: MNHNY and SVGAGI (reference sequence). The CDR3 loop reads CASFRDRGTGANVLTF. The CDR3 nucleotides read TGTGCCAGCTTCCGGGACAGGGGAACGGGGGCCAACGTCCTGACTTTC.

The V gene is TRBV19, the J gene TRBJ1-6; the match to TRBD1 covers 9 bases. The CDR3 has 16 residues. V lost 2 bases, J lost 5 bases, and 4 bases stayed unmatched. Germline V gene sequence: CDR1 LNHDA, CDR2 SQIVND (reference sequence). The CDR3 region has the DNA TGTGCCAGTAGTATACCTGGGGACAGGGATAATTCACCCCTCCACTTT. Amino acid sequence: CASSIPGDRDNSPLHF. The complete variable domain, with remaining parts taken from reference TRBV19 and TRBJ1-6, reads DGGITQSPKYLFRKEGQNVTLSCEQNLNHDAMYWYRQDPGQGLRLIYYSQIVNDFQKGDIAEGYSVSREKKESFPLTVTSAQKNPTAFYLCASSIPGDRDNSPLHFGNGTRLTVT.

Only one count was recorded for this clone. This chain joins TRBV5-4 and TRBJ2-3; a possible D gene is TRBD2 (6 bases). The CDR3 is made up of 16 amino acids. Germline V lookup: CDR1 SGHNT, CDR2 YYREEE (reference sequence). The V end was cut by 3 bases, the J end by 2 bases, with 16 bases between. This CDR3 reads CASSSPSGVLTDTQYF. The CDR3 coding sequence is TGTGCCAGCAGCTCGCCTTCGGGGGTTCTCACAGATACGCAGTATTTT. Based on the CDR3 plus reference TRBV5-4 and TRBJ2-3, the full variable domain is ETGVTQSPTHLIKTRGQQVTLRCSSQSGHNTVSWYQQALGQGPQFIFQYYREEENGRGNFPPRFSGLQFPNYSSELNVNALELDDSALYLCASSSPSGVLTDTQYFGPGTRLTVL.

J is TRBJ2-3 and V is TRBV4-2; maybe TRBD2 (6 bases). Trimming removed 5 bases from V and 8 bases from J, with 14 bases in between. The germline V gene has CDR1 LGHNA and CDR2 YNFKEQ. This CDR3 has 13 amino acids. The CDR3 reads CASSLERVGTQYF. The CDR3 nucleotides read TGTGCCAGCAGCTTAGAGCGGGTGGGTACGCAGTATTTT.

This chain connects TRBV6-5 to TRBJ2-3, with 7 bases matching TRBD2. The trim removed 4 bases at V and 3 bases at J, leaving 7 bases unmatched. The CDR3 is 15 residues long. Looked up from germline, CDR1 is MNHEY and CDR2 is SVGAGI. In DNA form, the CDR3 reads TGTGCCAGCAGTTCCGTCTGGACTAGTACAGATACGCAGTATTTT. Translating gives CASSSVWTSTDTQYF.

This chain connects TRBV6-1 to TRBJ1-4; TRBD1 agrees at 7 bases. V lost 5 bases, J lost 5 bases, and 5 bases stayed unmatched. The CDR3 sequence is 14 residues long. Germline V gene data show CDR1 as MNHNS and CDR2 as SASEGT. CDR3 sequence (DNA): TGTGCCAGCAGTTTACAGGGGAGGAATGAAAAACTGTTTTTT. Its protein product is CASSLQGRNEKLFF.

This rearrangement joins TRBV5-1 to TRBJ2-1, with a possible D match to TRBD1 (5 bases). Trimming took off 0 bases at V and 9 bases at J, with 13 bases between the two ends. Germline V gene sequence: CDR1 SGHRS, CDR2 YFSETQ. This CDR3 region has 14 residues. CDR3 coding DNA: TGCGCCAGCAGCTTGGAGGTCAGGGTAGGTGAGCAGTTCTTC. Its translation: CASSLEVRVGEQFF.

This clone was found once. This chain uses TRBV10-3 with TRBJ2-5, with a tentative D call TRBD1 (6 bases). This CDR3 spans 13 amino acids. Trimming took 3 bases from V and 7 from J, leaving 12 bases between them. Germline V gene lookup returns CDR1 ENHRY and CDR2 SYGVKD. Here the CDR3 reads CAISEQGGRTQYF. The CDR3 coding sequence is TGTGCCATCAGTGAACAGGGTGGTCGGACCCAGTACTTC.

CDR3 region: CASSAIAGTGFLSGANVLTF. The CDR3 DNA sequence: TGTGCCAGCAGTGCAATAGCCGGGACAGGATTTCTCTCTGGGGCCAACGTCCTGACTTTC. This chain connects TRBV28 to TRBJ2-6, with 8 bases matching TRBD1. V dropped 5 bases and J dropped 0; count of bases not matched to a gene: 15. The CDR3 runs to 20 residues. The germline V gene encodes CDR1 MDHEN and CDR2 SYDVKM.

V is TRBV18 and J is TRBJ2-1; no clear D gene. The V gene lost 4 bases and the J gene lost 1 base, with 11 bases spanning the gap. Per germline, CDR1 KGHSH and CDR2 LQKENI. The CDR3 is made up of 15 amino acids. DNA of the CDR3: TGTGCCAGCTCACGACCCGGGCGGTCCTACAATGAGCAGTTCTTC. Its translation is CASSRPGRSYNEQFF.

This chain connects TRBV6-1 to TRBJ2-3, with 10 bases matching TRBD2. CDR1 and CDR2 from the germline V gene are MNHNS and SASEGT. The junction had 6 bases not matched to a gene; V was cut back by 4 bases and J by 5 bases. The CDR3 extends over 15 amino acids. CDR3 in amino acids: CASSALAGDGDTQYF. CDR3 DNA sequence: TGTGCCAGCAGTGCCCTAGCGGGAGACGGAGATACGCAGTATTTT.

V and J are TRBV5-4 and TRBJ2-7, with D possibly matching TRBD1 (7 bases). With 5 bases removed from V and 1 base from J, the gap between germline ends came to 19 bases. CDR1 is SGHNT, CDR2 YYREEE, per germline (reference sequence). The CDR3 contains 16 residues. The CDR3 reads CASRNDRAGGSYEQYF. CDR3 nucleotides: TGTGCCAGCAGGAACGACAGGGCCGGAGGGTCCTACGAGCAGTACTTC.

The chain carries TRBV5-1 and TRBJ2-7; D might be TRBD2 (6 bases). CDR1 is SGHRS, CDR2 YFSETQ, per germline. The V and J ends lost 4 bases and 4 bases respectively, with 12 bases between them. The CDR3 covers 13 residues. This chain's CDR3 is CASSLLRGYEQYF. The CDR3 DNA follows: TGCGCCAGCAGCCTGCTTCGGGGGTACGAGCAGTACTTC.

The rearrangement joins TRBV25-1 to TRBJ1-4, with no clear D. Trimming stripped 4 bases from V and 0 bases from J, with 12 bases between. The CDR3 has 16 amino acids. Germline CDR1 reads MGHDK; CDR2 reads SYGVNS. CDR3 amino acids: CASSAPTGSTNEKLFF. Written as DNA, the CDR3 is TGTGCCAGCAGTGCCCCGACTGGATCAACTAATGAAAAACTGTTTTTT.

This chain uses TRBV5-1 with TRBJ1-2; D remains ambiguous. Germline V lookup: CDR1 SGHRS, CDR2 YFSETQ. Trimming took off 2 bases at V and 2 bases at J, with 13 bases between the two ends. This CDR3 has 15 amino acids. The CDR3 sequence is CASSFGPGSNYGYTF. CDR3 DNA sequence: TGCGCCAGCAGCTTCGGCCCAGGCTCCAACTATGGCTACACCTTC.

This sequence joins TRBV5-1 and TRBJ2-5; D gene uncertain. CDR1 is SGHRS, CDR2 YFSETQ, per germline. The CDR3 has 14 residues. Trimming cost V 0 bases and J 5 bases, with 11 bases left between them. CDR3: CASSLAGNLETQYF. In DNA, the CDR3 is TGCGCCAGCAGCTTGGCTGGGAACCTTGAGACCCAGTACTTC.

This chain links TRBV18 with TRBJ2-7; D is perhaps TRBD1 or TRBD2 (5 bases each). This CDR3 spans 14 amino acids. Germline loops: CDR1 KGHSH, CDR2 LQKENI. V was shortened by 5 bases and J by 6 bases, with 17 bases between the two germline ends. CDR3 sequence: CASSVRDLPVEQYF. The CDR3 DNA reads as TGTGCCAGCTCAGTCCGGGACCTGCCGGTCGAGCAGTACTTC.